What follows is one T cell receptor (beta chain) and its context. There are many counts of this clonotype. This clone's antigen is unknown. No base quality information exists; no much larger clone differs at one position. The library was made by 5' RACE. For sequencing, an Illumina HiSeq 2000 was employed. A universal primer binding site was added through template switching, and the final cDNA carried a unique molecular identifier so that TCR cDNA molecules could be counted accurately. First-strand cDNA for TCR alpha and beta chains was synthesized from specific primers in the conserved constant-segment region. Each cDNA library was double barcoded, with a SMART-Mk sample barcode plus Illumina barcodes, to control for contamination. TruSeq adapter sequences and Illumina sample barcodes were added in two successive PCR steps. TCR alpha and beta cDNA libraries were sequenced on the Illumina HiSeq platform with custom primers. Per the authors' processing: Raw reads were processed with MiGEC to extract unique molecular identifiers, and MiXCR was used to determine CDR3 positions. For each individual, recombination models were inferred using an EM algorithm with the repgenHMM and IGoR tools. The tcR package in R was used for shared clonotype analysis, with sharing normalized by the product of cloneset sizes. To study raw recombination free of thymic and clonal selection effects, out-of-frame nonproductive sequences were analyzed. Clones were called with MiXCR by TCRdb after fastp trimmed the public reads at Q25, and only in-frame beta chains were retained. Rows with a matching CDR3 protein are joined into one entry that keeps the most common DNA and genes. TCRdb, rather than the study authors, made the V and J calls. In this sample the table shows a few hundred thousand distinct CDR3 sequences, about an eighth of which occur a single time. The ten most abundant clones make up 3.5% to 4.5% of the sample.

All donors were healthy Caucasians. Three pairs of female monozygotic twins, all aged about 18 to 29 years, made up the twin cohort. Using Miltenyi CD45RO+ enrichment and human naive T-cell isolation kits, memory (CD45RO+) and naive T cells were isolated from PBMC. The data originate from a study of identical twins (dated by TCRdb to 2016 to 2018). Regarding the study in general: TCR alpha and beta repertoires from monozygotic twins, unrelated adults of various ages and cord blood were deep-sequenced to test whether fetal clonotypes persist. Replicate twin experiments were performed at different times using different library preparation protocols to rule out contamination.

Study-level results and caveats: Compared with coincidental sharing between unrelated individuals, an excess of low generation-probability sequences was observed among out-of-frame TCR alpha sequences shared between twins. Zero-insertion analyses could be partly confounded by invariant T cells such as MAIT and iNKT, although diverse VJ usage argued against such confounding for most clonotypes. In monozygotic twins, recombination models systematically underestimated out-of-frame TCR alpha sharing, but the models matched the sharing seen between unrelated individuals. Fewer insertions were carried by abundant cord blood beta clonotypes, a similar but weaker trend appeared in young adult naive repertoires, and no such trend appeared in memory repertoires. In beta out-of-frame sequences, excess twin sharing was weaker, because having fewer shared sequences lowered the signal-to-noise ratio. Because the same donors could not be followed over many years, the conclusions depended on cross-sectional statistical analysis.

CDR1 and CDR2 were assigned from the germline V gene as SGHAT and FQNNGV. CDR3 length: 12 amino acids, cysteine to phenylalanine. Just CDR3 DNA is preserved here, 36 bases in frame from base 1. Trimming removed 3 bases from V and 5 bases from J, leaving 7 bases between the germline ends. Separately, the same data were catalogued under a study of yellow fever vaccine responses in identical twins. The second study's authors report: According to the authors, the vaccine-induced T cell response in identical twins seemed to be partly convergent and partly specific to each individual. In the study, vaccine-responding T cell clones were precisely tracked in identical twins.

Recombination joined TRBV11-2 with TRBJ1-1, with the D gene uncertain. Source material: memory (CD45RO+) T cells sorted from blood. Read against the paper, the sample's cell subset or site label means: CD45RO+ enriched T cells. This clonotype was sampled from a woman under 30 in good health. The DNA is TGTGCCAGCAGCTTGGTTGGTACTGAAGCTTTCTTT. This sequence encodes CASSLVGTEAFF.